This TCR beta chain was documented in a study of T-cell memory formation after mild COVID-19. Notes on the study in general: Memory cells collected pre-infection included some clones that later responded, suggesting cross-reactive memory joined. Clones that contracted from day 15 to 85 were balanced CD4/CD8, while later expanders leaned CD4+.

From 5'RACE with constant-segment primers came TCR alpha and TCR beta cDNA libraries that carried sample barcodes and UMIs. Via MiXCR, TCRdb re-called the 5' RACE reads, giving one row per CDR3 protein. The table has about 420,000 distinct CDR3 sequences, under 25% seen once. On this clonotype itself: The antigen remains undetermined.

The sample was PBMCs or a T cell subset sorted from them (not recorded which). This receptor was obtained from an adult woman who had mild COVID-19 (a few samples of this study predate the infection). Cell type and time point are not known.

The CDR3 DNA follows: TGCAGTGCTAGAGTAGCGGGGGTCGGAACTGAAGCTTTCTTT. Residues: CSARVAGVGTEAFF. This sequence joins TRBV20-1 and TRBJ1-1; maybe TRBD1 (5 bases). V shed 1 base and J shed 5 bases, with 14 bases lying between them. The germline V gene has CDR1 DFQATT and CDR2 SNEGSKA (reference sequence). The CDR3 is made up of 14 amino acids.